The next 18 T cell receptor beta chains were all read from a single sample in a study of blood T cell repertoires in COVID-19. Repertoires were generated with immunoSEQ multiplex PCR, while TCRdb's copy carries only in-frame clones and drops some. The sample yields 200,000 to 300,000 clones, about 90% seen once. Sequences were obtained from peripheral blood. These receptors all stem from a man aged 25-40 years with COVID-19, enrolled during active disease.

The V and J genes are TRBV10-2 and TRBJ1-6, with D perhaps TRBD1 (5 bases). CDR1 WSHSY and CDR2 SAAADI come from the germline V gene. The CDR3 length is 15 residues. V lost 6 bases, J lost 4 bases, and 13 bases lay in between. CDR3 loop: CASSRMTEYNSPLHF. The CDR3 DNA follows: TGCGCCAGCAGCCGAATGACAGAGTATAATTCACCCCTCCACTTT.

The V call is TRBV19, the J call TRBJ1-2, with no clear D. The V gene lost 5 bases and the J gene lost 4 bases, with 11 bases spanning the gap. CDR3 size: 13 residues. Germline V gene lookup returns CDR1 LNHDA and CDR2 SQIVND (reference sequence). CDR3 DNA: TGTGCCAGTAGTGAGGCACCACTCTATGGCTACACCTTC. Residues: CASSEAPLYGYTF. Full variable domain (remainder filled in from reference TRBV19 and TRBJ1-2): DGGITQSPKYLFRKEGQNVTLSCEQNLNHDAMYWYRQDPGQGLRLIYYSQIVNDFQKGDIAEGYSVSREKKESFPLTVTSAQKNPTAFYLCASSEAPLYGYTFGSGTRLTVV.

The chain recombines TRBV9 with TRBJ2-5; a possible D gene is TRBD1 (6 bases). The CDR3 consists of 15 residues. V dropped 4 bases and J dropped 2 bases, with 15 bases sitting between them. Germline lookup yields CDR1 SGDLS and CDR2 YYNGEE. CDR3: CASSPNSGQQETQYF. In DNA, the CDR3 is TGTGCCAGCAGCCCAAATTCAGGACAGCAAGAGACCCAGTACTTC. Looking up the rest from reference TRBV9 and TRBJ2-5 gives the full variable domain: DSGVTQTPKHLITATGQRVTLRCSPRSGDLSVYWYQQSLDQGLQFLIQYYNGEERAKGNILERFSAQQFPDLHSELNLSSLELGDSALYFCASSPNSGQQETQYFGPGTRLLVL.

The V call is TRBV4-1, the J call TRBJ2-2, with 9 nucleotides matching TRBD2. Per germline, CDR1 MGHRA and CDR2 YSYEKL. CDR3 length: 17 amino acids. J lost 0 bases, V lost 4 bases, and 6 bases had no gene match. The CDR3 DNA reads TGCGCCAGCAGCCCCCTCGGCGGGGGGGCGAACACCGGGGAGCTGTTTTTT. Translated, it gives CASSPLGGGANTGELFF.

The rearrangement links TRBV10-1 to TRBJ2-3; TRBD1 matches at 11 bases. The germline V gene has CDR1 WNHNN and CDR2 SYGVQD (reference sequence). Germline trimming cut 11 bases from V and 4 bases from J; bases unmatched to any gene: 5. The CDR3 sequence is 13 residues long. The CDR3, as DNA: TGCGCCGGGGGGACAGGGGGTCCAGATACGCAGTATTTT. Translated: CAGGTGGPDTQYF.

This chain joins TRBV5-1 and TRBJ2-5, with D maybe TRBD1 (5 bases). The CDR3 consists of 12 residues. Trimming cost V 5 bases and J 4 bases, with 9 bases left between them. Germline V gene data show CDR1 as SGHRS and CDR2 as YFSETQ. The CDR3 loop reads CASSGQGETQYF. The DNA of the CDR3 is TGCGCCAGCAGTGGGCAGGGAGAGACCCAGTACTTC. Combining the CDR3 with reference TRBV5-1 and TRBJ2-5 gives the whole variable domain KAGVTQTPRYLIKTRGQQVTLSCSPISGHRSVSWYQQTPGQGLQFLFEYFSETQRNKGNFPGRFSGRQFSNSRSEMNVSTLELGDSALYLCASSGQGETQYFGPGTRLLVL.

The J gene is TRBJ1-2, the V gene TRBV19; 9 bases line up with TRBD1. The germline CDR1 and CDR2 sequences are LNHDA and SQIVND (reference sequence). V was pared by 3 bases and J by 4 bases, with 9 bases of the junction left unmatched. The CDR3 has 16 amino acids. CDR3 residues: CASSIRTGVRGYGYTF. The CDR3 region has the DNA TGTGCCAGTAGTATTAGGACAGGGGTTCGTGGCTATGGCTACACCTTC.

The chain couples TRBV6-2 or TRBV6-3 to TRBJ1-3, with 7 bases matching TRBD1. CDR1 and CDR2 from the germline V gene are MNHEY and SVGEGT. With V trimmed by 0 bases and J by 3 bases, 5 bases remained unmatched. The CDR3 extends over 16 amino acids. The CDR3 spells CASSYSGGASGNTIYF. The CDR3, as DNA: TGTGCCAGCAGTTACTCAGGGGGCGCGAGTGGAAACACCATATATTTT.

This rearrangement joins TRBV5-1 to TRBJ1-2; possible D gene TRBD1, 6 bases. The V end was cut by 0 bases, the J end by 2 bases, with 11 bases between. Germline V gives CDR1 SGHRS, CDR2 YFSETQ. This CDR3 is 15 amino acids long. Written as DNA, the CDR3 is TGCGCCAGCAGCTTGGAGGGGGGGCTGAACTATGGCTACACCTTC. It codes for CASSLEGGLNYGYTF.

CDR3 coding DNA: TGCGCCAGCAGCTTGAGGGGCGGGGGGCCGAACACCGGGGAGCTGTTTTTT. Protein: CASSLRGGGPNTGELFF. This chain joins TRBV5-1 and TRBJ2-2, with 8 bases that match TRBD2. J was trimmed by 0 bases and V by 1 base; bases with no gene match: 5. The germline V gene has CDR1 SGHRS and CDR2 YFSETQ. The CDR3 length is 17 residues. The complete variable domain, with remaining parts taken from reference TRBV5-1 and TRBJ2-2, reads KAGVTQTPRYLIKTRGQQVTLSCSPISGHRSVSWYQQTPGQGLQFLFEYFSETQRNKGNFPGRFSGRQFSNSRSEMNVSTLELGDSALYLCASSLRGGGPNTGELFFGEGSRLTVL.

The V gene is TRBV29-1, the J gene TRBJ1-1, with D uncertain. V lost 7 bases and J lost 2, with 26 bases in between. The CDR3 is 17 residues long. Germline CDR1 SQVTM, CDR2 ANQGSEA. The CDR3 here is CSATEVRRETFNTEAFF. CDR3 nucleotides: TGCAGCGCTACTGAAGTACGACGGGAGACCTTCAACACTGAAGCTTTCTTT. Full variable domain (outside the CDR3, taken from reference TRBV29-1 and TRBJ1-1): SAVISQKPSRDICQRGTSLTIQCQVDSQVTMMFWYRQQPGQSLTLIATANQGSEATYESGFVIDKFPISRPNLTFSTLTVSNMSPEDSSIYLCSATEVRRETFNTEAFFGQGTRLTVV.

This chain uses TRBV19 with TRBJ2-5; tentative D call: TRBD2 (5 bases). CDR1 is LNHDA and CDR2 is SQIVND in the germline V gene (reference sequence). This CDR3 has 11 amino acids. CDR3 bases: TGTAACGGCCCCGGGAAAGAGACCCAGTACTTC. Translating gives CNGPGKETQYF.

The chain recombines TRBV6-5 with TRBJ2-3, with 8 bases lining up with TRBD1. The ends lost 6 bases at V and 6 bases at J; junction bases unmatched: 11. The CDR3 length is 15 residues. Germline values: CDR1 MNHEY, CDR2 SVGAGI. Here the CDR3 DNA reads TGTGCCAGCAGCCGCGACAGGGGTTTTTCGGATACGCAGTATTTT. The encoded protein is CASSRDRGFSDTQYF.

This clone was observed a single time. The CDR3 loop is CASRGPSTGFGNTIYF. DNA for the CDR3: TGTGCCAGCAGGGGACCCTCGACAGGGTTTGGAAACACCATATATTTT. The V and J genes are TRBV2 and TRBJ1-3, with 7 positions matching TRBD1. Germline V gene lookup returns CDR1 SNHLY and CDR2 FYNNEI. This CDR3 contains 16 residues. With V trimmed by 6 bases and J by 3 bases, 11 bases remained unmatched.

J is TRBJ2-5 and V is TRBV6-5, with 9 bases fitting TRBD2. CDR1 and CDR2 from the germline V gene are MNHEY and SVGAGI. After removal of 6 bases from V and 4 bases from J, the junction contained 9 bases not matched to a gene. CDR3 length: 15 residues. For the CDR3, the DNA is TGTGCCAGCAGGGCATTAAATAGCGGGGGAGAGACCCAGTACTTC. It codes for CASRALNSGGETQYF.

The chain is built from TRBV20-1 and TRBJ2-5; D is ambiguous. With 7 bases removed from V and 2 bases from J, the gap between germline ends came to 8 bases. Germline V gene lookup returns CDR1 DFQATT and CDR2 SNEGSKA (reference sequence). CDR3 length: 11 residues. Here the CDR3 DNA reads TGCAGTGTCCTTCTTCAAGAGACCCAGTACTTC. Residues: CSVLLQETQYF.

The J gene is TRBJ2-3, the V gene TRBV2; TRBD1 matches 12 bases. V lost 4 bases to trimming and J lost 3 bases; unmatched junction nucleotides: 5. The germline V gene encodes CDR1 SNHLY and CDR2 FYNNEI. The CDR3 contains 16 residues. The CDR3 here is CASSGTGQGATDTQYF. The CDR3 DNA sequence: TGTGCCAGCAGTGGAACGGGACAGGGGGCAACAGATACGCAGTATTTT. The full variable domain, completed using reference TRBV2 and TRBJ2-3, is EPEVTQTPSHQVTQMGQEVILRCVPISNHLYFYWYRQILGQKVEFLVSFYNNEISEKSEIFDDQFSVERPDGSNFTLKIRSTKLEDSAMYFCASSGTGQGATDTQYFGPGTRLTVL.

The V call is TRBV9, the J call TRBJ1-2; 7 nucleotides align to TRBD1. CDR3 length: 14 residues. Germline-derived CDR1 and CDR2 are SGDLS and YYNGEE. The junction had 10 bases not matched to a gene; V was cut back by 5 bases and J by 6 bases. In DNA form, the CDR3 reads TGTGCCAGCAGGGGGGCCGGGACAGAACATGGCTACACCTTC. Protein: CASRGAGTEHGYTF.